This is a list of T cell receptor beta chains from one sample in a study of graft-versus-host responses after intestinal transplantation. Antigens for these TCRs are unknown. Sequencing used immunoSEQ multiplex PCR; TCRdb keeps in-frame clones, though not all of them. Of 96,000 or so clones listed, more than 85% were seen once; the top ten hold approximately 0.17%. The sample was unstimulated CD4+ T cells sorted from spleen or lymph node cells, taken before intestinal transplant. The receptors here all came from a human donor who received an intestinal transplant. The CDR3 runs from the conserved cysteine through the conserved F or W. A D gene is named only where the DNA matches it firmly. Rows may omit the clone size; those that give it use once, few, many or a size class.

clone_size,d_call,j_call,v_call,cdr3_nt,cdr3_aa
NA,NA,TRBJ1-2,TRBV5-1,TGCGCCAGCAGCTCCGGACCAACAGGGACAACCAGCGGCTACACCTTC,CASSSGPTGTTSGYTF
NA,TRBD1,TRBJ1-1,TRBV4-3,TGCGCCAGCAGCCAACTTAAGGGACAGGGGGGAACTGAAGCTTTCTTT,CASSQLKGQGGTEAFF
NA,NA,TRBJ1-2,TRBV13,TGTGCCAGCAATTCTCAGGGCAACTATGGCTACACCTTC,CASNSQGNYGYTF
NA,TRBD2,TRBJ2-7,TRBV6-8,TGTGCCAGCAGTCAACGAGGACTAGCGAAAGAGCAGTACTTC,CASSQRGLAKEQYF
NA,TRBD1,TRBJ2-7,TRBV2,TGTGCCAGCAGCGCCGTTGACAGGGGGACCTACGAGCAGTACTTC,CASSAVDRGTYEQYF
NA,TRBD2,TRBJ2-7,TRBV6-5,TGTGCCAGCAGCCCCAGCGGGGAACCACCCTACGAGCAGTACTTC,CASSPSGEPPYEQYF
NA,NA,TRBJ1-4,TRBV5-1,TGCGCCAGCAGCTCGGACAGCGAAAAACTGTTTTTT,CASSSDSEKLFF
NA,NA,TRBJ1-2,TRBV5-1,TGCGCCAGCAGCTTGGACCAGGGGTATCTCTATGGCTACACCTTC,CASSLDQGYLYGYTF
NA,NA,TRBJ1-1,TRBV7-9,TGTGCCAGCAGAACTCAGGGAAGTCACACTGAAGCTTTCTTT,CASRTQGSHTEAFF
NA,TRBD1,TRBJ1-5,TRBV9,TGTGCCAGCAGCTATACAGGGGGTAATCAGCCCCAGCATTTT,CASSYTGGNQPQHF
NA,NA,TRBJ2-3,TRBV5-4,TGTGCCAGCAGCCTCCCGGGTAGTGGCACAGATACGCAGTATTTT,CASSLPGSGTDTQYF
NA,NA,TRBJ2-5,TRBV10-3,TGTGCCATCAGTCCAACGGGGAGAACGCGGGAGACCCAGTACTTC,CAISPTGRTRETQYF
NA,TRBD1,TRBJ1-6,TRBV2,TGTGCCAGCAGGGGACAGGCGAGCTCCTATAATTCACCCCTCCACTTT,CASRGQASSYNSPLHF
NA,NA,TRBJ2-1,TRBV30,TGTGCCTGGAAAAGAGAATTTTACAATGAGCAGTTCTTC,CAWKREFYNEQFF
NA,NA,TRBJ2-7,TRBV27,TGTGCCAGCAGCTTCGACAGATACTACGAGCAGTACTTC,CASSFDRYYEQYF
NA,NA,TRBJ1-2,TRBV30,TGTGCCTGGAGGACAACCCTAGGGGCGGCAATGGACACCTTC,CAWRTTLGAAMDTF
NA,NA,TRBJ2-1,TRBV5-6,TGTGCCAGCAGCTTTTTCGGGACAACCAACAATGAGCAGTTCTTC,CASSFFGTTNNEQFF
NA,TRBD2,TRBJ2-3,TRBV5-1,TGCGCCAGCGCACAACGGGGGGGCGCAGATACGCAGTATTTT,CASAQRGGADTQYF
NA,TRBD2,TRBJ2-1,TRBV9,TGTGCCAGCAGCGCCACCGGGGCTAGCGGACTCTACAATGAGCAGTTCTTC,CASSATGASGLYNEQFF
NA,NA,TRBJ1-5,TRBV21-1,TGTGCCAGCAGTCGGACAGGTGTACTCAATCAGCCCCAGCATTTT,CASSRTGVLNQPQHF
NA,NA,TRBJ2-7,TRBV4-3,TGCGCCAGCAGCCAAGATTTAGGGGGATCCTACGAGCAGTACTTC,CASSQDLGGSYEQYF
NA,TRBD1,TRBJ2-7,TRBV4-3,TGCGCCAGCAGCCAGGAGTACAGGGGGCCCGAGCAGTACTTC,CASSQEYRGPEQYF
NA,TRBD1,TRBJ2-1,TRBV5-1,TGCGCCAGCAGCACGCCGGGACAGTACAATGAGCAGTTCTTC,CASSTPGQYNEQFF
few,NA,TRBJ2-1,TRBV28,TGTGCCAGCAGTTTATGGGGCGGGACTGGGGGTGAGCAGTTCTTC,CASSLWGGTGGEQFF
NA,NA,TRBJ1-6,TRBV9,TGTGCCAGCAGCGCCGGACAGAGAAATTCACCCCTCCACTTT,CASSAGQRNSPLHF
few,TRBD1,TRBJ2-7,TRBV13,TGTGCCAGCAGCCCGGGACAGGGAAGTAGAGGCTACGAGCAGTACTTC,CASSPGQGSRGYEQYF